This TCR beta chain came from a study of blood T cell repertoires in COVID-19. On the study more broadly: Italy, Spain and the United States were the sources of the convalescent and acute COVID-19 samples.

Original processing methods: Counts of nucleated cells, estimated from reference gene primer amplification, were obtained. Sequenced by immunoSEQ multiplex PCR; TCRdb stores in-frame clones only, minus some. V and J calls and clone size are given by that table; D and trimming were obtained from the DNA. The sample records approximately 27,000 clones, around 86% being singletons. The specimen sequenced was peripheral blood. This TCR derives from a man aged 65 to 85 with acute or convalescent COVID-19.

The CDR3 DNA reads as TGTGCCAGCAGCTCCAGGGGTGTTAAAGCTTTCTTT. Translation gives CASSSRGVKAFF. The chain uses TRBV5-6 and TRBJ1-1, with D maybe TRBD1 (6 bases). There are 12 residues in the CDR3. V lost 3 bases, J lost 9 bases, and 12 bases lay in between. Germline V gives CDR1 SGHDT, CDR2 YYEEEE.